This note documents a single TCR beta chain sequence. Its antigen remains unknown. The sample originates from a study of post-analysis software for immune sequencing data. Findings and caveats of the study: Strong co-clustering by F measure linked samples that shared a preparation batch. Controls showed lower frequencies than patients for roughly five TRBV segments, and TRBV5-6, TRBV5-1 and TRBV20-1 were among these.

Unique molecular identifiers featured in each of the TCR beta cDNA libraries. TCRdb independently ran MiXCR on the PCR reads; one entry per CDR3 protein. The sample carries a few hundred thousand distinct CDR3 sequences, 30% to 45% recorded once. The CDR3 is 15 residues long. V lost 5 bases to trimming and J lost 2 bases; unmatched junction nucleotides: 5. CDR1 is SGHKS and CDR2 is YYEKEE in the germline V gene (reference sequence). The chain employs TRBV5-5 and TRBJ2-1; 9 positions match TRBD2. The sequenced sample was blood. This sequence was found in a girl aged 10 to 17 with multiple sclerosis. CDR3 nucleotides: TGTGCCAGCAGAAACGGGACTAGCACCTACAATGAGCAGTTCTTC. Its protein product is CASRNGTSTYNEQFF.